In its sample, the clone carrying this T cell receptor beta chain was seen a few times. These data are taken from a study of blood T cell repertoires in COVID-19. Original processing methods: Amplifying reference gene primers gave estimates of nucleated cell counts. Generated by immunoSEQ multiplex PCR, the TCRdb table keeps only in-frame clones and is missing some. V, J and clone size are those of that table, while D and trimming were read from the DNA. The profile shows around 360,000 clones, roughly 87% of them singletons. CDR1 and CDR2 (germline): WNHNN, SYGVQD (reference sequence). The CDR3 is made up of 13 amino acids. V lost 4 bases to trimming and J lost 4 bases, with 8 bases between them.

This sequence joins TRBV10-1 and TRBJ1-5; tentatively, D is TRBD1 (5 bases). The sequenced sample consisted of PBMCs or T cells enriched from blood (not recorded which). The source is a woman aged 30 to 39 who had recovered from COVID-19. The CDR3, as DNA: TGCGCCAGCAGTGTCGGGGGTAATCAGCCCCAGCATTTT. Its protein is CASSVGGNQPQHF.